A selection of T cell receptor beta chains follows, all from one sample in a study of breast tumors, draining lymph nodes, adjacent tissues. One entry per CDR3 protein results from TCRdb running MiXCR on the multiplex PCR reads. The table lists 15,000 to 20,000 distinct CDR3 sequences, less than 45% of them singletons. What was sequenced was tumor-adjacent breast tissue. These receptors originate from a female donor with breast cancer. Some clones in this sample may be carry-over from other donors' samples. Each CDR3 is given with its conserved first and last residue. The D gene is left open where the match is weak. The size entry is marked missing in some rows and otherwise reads once, few, many or a size class.

v_gene,j_gene,abundance,d_gene,CDR3aa,CDR3nt
TRBV12-3/TRBV12-4,TRBJ2-5,medium-sized,-,CASNPGPNQETQYF,TGTGCCAGCAACCCAGGGCCAAACCAAGAGACCCAGTACTTC
TRBV2,TRBJ2-1,many,TRBD1,CASLYPGQGAGNEQFF,TGTGCCAGCTTATATCCGGGACAGGGGGCGGGCAATGAGCAGTTCTTC
TRBV12-3/TRBV12-4,TRBJ1-5,-,TRBD1,CASSPGDRGNNQPQHF,TGTGCCAGCAGTCCCGGGGACAGGGGAAACAATCAGCCCCAGCATTTT
TRBV7-7,TRBJ2-2,medium-sized,-,CASSLSWGGGELFF,TGTGCTAGCAGCTTAAGTTGGGGCGGCGGGGAGCTGTTTTTT
TRBV24-1,TRBJ1-2,-,-,CATSGGPNYGYTF,TGTGCCACCAGTGGAGGGCCTAACTATGGCTACACCTTC
TRBV6-2/TRBV6-3,TRBJ2-1,many,-,CASSSPDRLLDEQFF,TGTGCCAGCAGTTCCCCCGACAGGTTGCTGGATGAGCAGTTCTTC
TRBV5-8,TRBJ2-7,-,TRBD2,CASTNLAGGPFYEQYF,TGTGCCAGCACCAATCTAGCGGGAGGTCCGTTTTACGAGCAGTACTTC
TRBV20-1,TRBJ2-7,many,-,CSAVDSSDGKQYF,TGCAGTGCTGTGGACAGCTCGGACGGCAAACAGTACTTC
TRBV29-1,TRBJ2-7,-,-,CSARVTGNSYEQYF,TGCAGCGCCAGGGTGACCGGAAACTCCTACGAGCAGTACTTC
TRBV28,TRBJ2-5,many,-,CASSLYSGSGQETQYF,TGTGCCAGCAGTTTATATTCGGGAAGTGGCCAAGAGACCCAGTACTTC
TRBV30,TRBJ2-1,-,TRBD1,CAWRRSGGVFF,TGTGCCTGGAGAAGGTCAGGGGGAGTGTTCTTC
TRBV6-1,TRBJ1-5,-,TRBD1,CASSRRTGNQPQHF,TGTGCCAGCAGTCGCCGGACAGGGAACCAGCCCCAGCATTTT
TRBV20-1,TRBJ2-5,medium-sized,-,CSARGRSDETQYF,TGCAGTGCTAGGGGTCGGTCAGATGAGACCCAGTACTTC
TRBV28,TRBJ2-5,once,TRBD2,CASSFGGTSINF,TGTGCCAGCAGTTTCGGTGGGACTAGCATCAACTTC
TRBV5-4,TRBJ2-2,-,-,CASSLLDATGELFF,TGTGCCAGCAGCCTTCTAGACGCCACCGGGGAGCTGTTTTTT
TRBV20-1,TRBJ2-4,-,-,CSVSTGPRNIQYF,TGCAGTGTTAGTACAGGACCGAGAAACATTCAGTACTTC
TRBV5-1,TRBJ1-6,-,TRBD1,CASSSDRSSYNSPLHF,TGCGCCAGCAGCTCGGACAGGAGCTCCTATAATTCACCCCTCCACTTT
TRBV6-5,TRBJ2-3,-,TRBD1,CASSFGQGPSLGDTQYF,TGTGCCAGCAGTTTTGGACAGGGTCCCTCCCTAGGAGATACGCAGTATTTT
TRBV24-1,TRBJ2-3,many,-,CATSEAGLTADTQYF,TGTGCCACCAGTGAGGCCGGGCTCACAGCAGATACGCAGTATTTT
TRBV15,TRBJ1-5,medium-sized,-,CATSRTGGNQPQHF,TGTGCCACCAGCAGGACGGGGGGGAATCAGCCCCAGCATTTT
TRBV2,TRBJ1-5,many,-,CASRRTGPSNQPQHF,TGTGCCAGCAGGAGAACAGGGCCGAGCAATCAGCCCCAGCATTTT
TRBV7-2,TRBJ2-3,-,TRBD1,CASSPRPGTGLGTDTQYF,TGTGCCAGCAGCCCGCGTCCCGGGACAGGCCTCGGCACAGATACGCAGTATTTT
TRBV6-2/TRBV6-3,TRBJ1-5,many,-,CASGAGYQPQHF,TGTGCCAGCGGGGCGGGATATCAGCCCCAGCATTTT
TRBV6-6,TRBJ1-6,medium-sized,-,CASSYGQGGYNSPLHF,TGTGCCAGCAGTTATGGGCAGGGAGGCTATAATTCACCCCTCCACTTT
TRBV12-3/TRBV12-4,TRBJ1-2,-,TRBD1,CASSKRTGDYGYTF,TGTGCCAGCAGCAAGAGGACAGGGGACTATGGCTACACCTTC
TRBV18,TRBJ1-3,-,TRBD1,CASSPSGGGGNTIYF,TGTGCCAGCTCACCATCAGGGGGAGGTGGAAACACCATATATTTT
TRBV6-2/TRBV6-3,TRBJ2-5,-,-,CATTQRAKAQYF,TGTGCCACCACACAGCGTGCAAAGGCCCAGTACTTC
TRBV20-1,TRBJ1-3,-,TRBD1,CSARAGTGVSGNTIYF,TGCAGTGCTAGAGCCGGGACAGGGGTCTCTGGAAACACCATATATTTT
TRBV18,TRBJ2-1,many,-,CASSRRVQLSYNEQFF,TGTGCCAGCTCACGGAGGGTTCAGCTCTCCTACAATGAGCAGTTCTTC
TRBV20-1,TRBJ2-3,medium-sized,TRBD1,CSATPGGRTSTDTQYF,TGCAGTGCCACCCCAGGGGGCCGAACTAGCACAGATACGCAGTATTTT
TRBV7-2,TRBJ2-1,medium-sized,-,CASSLGTGEQFF,TGTGCCAGCAGCTTAGGGACGGGGGAGCAGTTCTTC
TRBV5-1,TRBJ2-5,many,-,CASSLTPELAFETQYF,TGCGCCAGCAGCCTAACCCCGGAACTAGCCTTTGAGACCCAGTACTTC